This T cell receptor (beta chain) originates from a study of long-term antiretroviral therapy in people with HIV. Notes on the study in general: After ART, diversity increased yet remained lower than transplant donor controls. Blood was collected between the mid-2000s and the late 2010s, possibly under older ART regimens.

With survey level as its setting, the immunoSEQ assay was v3.0. Here immunoSEQ multiplex PCR was the method, and the copy in TCRdb shows in-frame clones only, minus some. The sample holds over 35,000 clones, 75% to 90% seen once. Trimming took 0 bases from V and 6 from J, leaving 12 bases between them. Germline V gene data show CDR1 as WSHSY and CDR2 as SAAADI. The CDR3 spans 15 residues. With regard to this clone: Antigen: not known.

The chain has TRBV10-2 and TRBJ1-5; a possible D gene is TRBD1 (6 bases). This sequence was found in a man aged 25 to 40 with HIV. This specimen consisted of unsorted PBMCs, obtained 3.4 years after starting antiretroviral therapy. The CDR3 coding sequence is TGCGCCAGCAGTGAGTCGGGGGGGCGCTTTCAGCCCCAGCATTTT. It specifies CASSESGGRFQPQHF.